The source of this TCR beta chain is a study of a mutant IDH1 vaccine in newly diagnosed glioma. At the level of the study: Radiotherapy alone preceded vaccination by 4-6 weeks; alternatively, vaccination started with temozolomide cycles. Pretreatment consisted of radiotherapy, temozolomide, or both, with most receiving both.

Time point described: week 11, during vaccination. Alongside topical imiquimod, each dose of vaccine comprised 300 ug of mutant IDH1 20-mer peptide. In every donor, the tumor was a new WHO grade 3 or 4 IDH1-mutant, ATRX-lost astrocytoma. TCRdb's table, derived via immunoSEQ multiplex PCR, lists solely in-frame clones and lacks some. The sample records about 24,000 clones, 79% being singletons. The CDR3 runs to 14 residues. CDR1 is ENHRY and CDR2 is SYGVKD in the germline V gene. The V gene lost 4 bases and the J gene lost 5 bases, with 14 bases spanning the gap. This clone was found once. Its antigen is unknown.

This specimen was PBMCs, taken from a glioma patient whose treatment included an IDH1 peptide vaccine. The clonotype was recovered from a man aged 40-49 years with glioma. The rearrangement links TRBV10-3 to TRBJ1-1; D is unclear. CDR3 DNA: TGTGCCATCAGTGTATCCGGGAGAGAAACTGAAGCTTTCTTT. Translating gives CAISVSGRETEAFF.